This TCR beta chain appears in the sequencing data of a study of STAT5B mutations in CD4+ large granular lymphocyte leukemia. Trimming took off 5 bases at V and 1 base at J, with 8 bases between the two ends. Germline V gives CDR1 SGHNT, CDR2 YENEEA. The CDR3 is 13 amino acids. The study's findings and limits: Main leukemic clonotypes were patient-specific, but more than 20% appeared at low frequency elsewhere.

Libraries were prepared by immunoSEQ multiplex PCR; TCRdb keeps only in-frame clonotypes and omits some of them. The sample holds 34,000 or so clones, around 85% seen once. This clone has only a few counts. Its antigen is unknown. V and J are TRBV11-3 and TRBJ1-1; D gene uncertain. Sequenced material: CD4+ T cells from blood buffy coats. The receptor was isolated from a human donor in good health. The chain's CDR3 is CASSTQQNTEAFF. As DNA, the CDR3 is TGTGCCAGCAGCACACAGCAGAACACTGAAGCTTTCTTT.